This T cell receptor beta chain was recorded in a study of blood T cells in healthy people across ages. General observations from the study: In long-lived donors, naive CD4+ cell counts and diversity exceeded those of aged donors. Expanded clonotype shifts may have been confounded, as the donors had an unknown CMV status.

A remark on this clonotype: Its antigen is undetermined.

The germline V and J ends were trimmed by 0 bases and 2 bases, with 12 bases remaining between them. The CDR3 runs to 15 residues. Germline V gives CDR1 SGDLS, CDR2 YYNGEE. Primers used in a second PCR of roughly 6 to 11 cycles were a sample-barcoded 5' primer and a J-beta primer mix. TCRdb reanalysed the 5' RACE reads using MiXCR and keeps one entry per CDR3 protein. Of over 750,000 distinct CDR3 sequences in the sample, approximately 25% were seen once. A further study also used this sample, focusing on T cells of mothers and their children. As that study records: Material was donated by three healthy Caucasian mothers and their six children.

This rearrangement joins TRBV9 to TRBJ2-7, with D perhaps TRBD1 (7 bases). The receptor was isolated from a boy younger than 18 in good health. Sequencing was carried out using blood. Here the CDR3 reads CASSVDSGGPYEQYF. The CDR3 DNA is TGTGCCAGCAGCGTAGATTCAGGGGGGCCCTACGAGCAGTACTTC.